The 8 T cell receptor beta chains given below trace back to one sample, sequenced in a study of T cells in Graves' hyperthyroidism and ophthalmopathy. The TCR beta CDR3 regions underwent amplification using RNA transcripts as the source. The HTBI primer set drove a first-round RT-PCR of the TCR CDR3. TCRdb reanalysed the multiplex PCR reads using MiXCR and keeps one entry per CDR3 protein. The sample carries hundreds of thousands of distinct CDR3 sequences, approximately 14% recorded once. Sequencing was done on a sample of blood. The receptors stem from a woman aged 18-29 years with Graves' hyperthyroidism.

Only a few counts were recorded for this clonotype. V is TRBV7-8 and J is TRBJ1-3; D possibly corresponds to TRBD1 (6 bases). Germline CDR1 and CDR2: SGHVS and FQNEAQ. This CDR3 contains 14 residues. Trimming stripped 4 bases from V and 7 bases from J, with 14 bases between. The CDR3 bases are TGTGCCAGCAGCTACAACAGGGAGACGAACACCATATATTTT. As protein: CASSYNRETNTIYF.

In DNA form, the CDR3 reads TGTGCCAGCAGGGGCCTGGGGGGCAATCAGCCCCAGCATTTT. Its translation is CASRGLGGNQPQHF. The chain employs TRBV7-2 and TRBJ1-5; tentative D call: TRBD1 (5 bases). The CDR3 has 14 residues. Germline CDR1 SGHTA, CDR2 FQGNSA. V shed 6 bases and J shed 2 bases, with 11 bases lying between them.

This clonotype was observed many times. This sequence joins TRBV2 and TRBJ1-1; tentatively, D is TRBD1 (5 bases). The germline V gene has CDR1 SNHLY and CDR2 FYNNEI. V lost 2 bases and J lost 10, with 20 bases in between. The CDR3 spans 15 residues. In nucleotides, the CDR3 is TGTGCCAGCAGTGAAAGGCCCGACGCGCCGAGGGGAGCTTTCTTT. Encoded protein: CASSERPDAPRGAFF. Complete variable domain (other parts from reference TRBV2 and TRBJ1-1): EPEVTQTPSHQVTQMGQEVILRCVPISNHLYFYWYRQILGQKVEFLVSFYNNEISEKSEIFDDQFSVERPDGSNFTLKIRSTKLEDSAMYFCASSERPDAPRGAFFGQGTRLTVV.

This clonotype was seen repeatedly, ten times or more. This chain links TRBV12-3 or TRBV12-4 with TRBJ2-1; 9 bases map to TRBD1. V shed 6 bases, J shed 6 bases, and the junction held 6 bases outside the gene matches. CDR3 length: 14 residues. CDR3 amino acids: CASSPGQGSNEQFF. The CDR3 bases are TGTGCCAGCAGCCCGGGACAGGGCTCCAATGAGCAGTTCTTC.

This clonotype was detected a few times. This chain uses TRBV29-1 with TRBJ1-4, with D unresolved. The V gene lost 4 bases and the J gene lost 5 bases, with 14 bases spanning the gap. Germline CDR1 reads SQVTM; CDR2 reads ANQGSEA. This CDR3 contains 14 residues. CDR3: CSVVSGRGNEKLFF. The CDR3 DNA reads as TGCAGCGTTGTGTCGGGGAGAGGAAATGAAAAACTGTTTTTT.

This chain joins TRBV24-1 and TRBJ2-1; D gene ambiguous. The CDR3 has 11 amino acids. V was clipped by 1 base and J by 14 bases, with 8 bases between them. CDR1 and CDR2 (germline): KGHDR, SFDVKD. The CDR3 region has the DNA TGTGCCACCAGTGATTTTGCGCAAAAGTTCTTC. It codes for CATSDFAQKFF.

This clonotype was detected a few times. The genes are TRBV19 and TRBJ2-7, with D tentatively TRBD1 or TRBD2 (5 bases each). The germline V and J ends were trimmed by 2 bases and 7 bases, with 15 bases remaining between them. CDR1 is LNHDA, CDR2 SQIVND, per germline (reference sequence). The CDR3 spans 14 residues. For the CDR3, the DNA is TGTGCCAGTAGTATACGGGGCTCCGGGTCGGAGCAGTACTTC. Translated, it gives CASSIRGSGSEQYF.

This clonotype has ten or more counts. This rearrangement joins TRBV6-1 to TRBJ1-1; 7 nucleotides align to TRBD1. This CDR3 region has 14 residues. V gave up 10 bases and J gave up 2 bases; unmatched junction bases: 10. Germline CDR1 is MNHNS and CDR2 is SASEGT. The CDR3 DNA reads as TGTGCCACCAACCTAGGGGGCGGAAACACTGAAGCTTTCTTT. Protein sequence: CATNLGGGNTEAFF.